The sequence of this TCR beta chain was determined in a study of cytomegalovirus exposure and HLA in healthy donors. Study at large: Of 398 genotyped donors, around 76% clustered with self-reported Caucasian donors.

The study, taken as a whole, reports: TCR beta chain V- and J-gene trimming was linked, in a later analysis, to a missense variant in DCLRE1C.

This CDR3 has 14 residues. CDR1 is SGHRS, CDR2 YFSETQ, per germline. V shed 7 bases and J shed 1 base, with 12 bases lying between them. Note on this clone: As yet, its antigen is unknown.

PCR primers comprised 60 Vbeta and 13 Jbeta primers. Produced via immunoSEQ multiplex PCR; TCRdb's table is partial and in-frame only. The data show 75,000 to 95,000 clones, under 80% seen once. The TCR sequence derives from a woman aged 25 to 39 in good health and CMV-seronegative. The sequenced material came from PBMCs. The gene calls are TRBV5-1 and TRBJ2-1, with a possible D match to TRBD2 (5 bases). CDR3 sequence: CASVSGPSYNEQFF. The CDR3 DNA reads TGCGCCAGCGTGAGCGGACCTTCCTACAATGAGCAGTTCTTC.